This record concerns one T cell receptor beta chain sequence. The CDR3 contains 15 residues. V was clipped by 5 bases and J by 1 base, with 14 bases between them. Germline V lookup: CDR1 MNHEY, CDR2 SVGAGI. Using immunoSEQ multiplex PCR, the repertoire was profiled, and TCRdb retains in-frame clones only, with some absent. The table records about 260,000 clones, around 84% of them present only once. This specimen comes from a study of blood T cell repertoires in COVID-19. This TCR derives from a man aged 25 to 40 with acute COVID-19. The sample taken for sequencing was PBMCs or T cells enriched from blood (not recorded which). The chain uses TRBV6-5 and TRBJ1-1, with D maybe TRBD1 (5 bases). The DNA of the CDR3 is TGTGCCAGCAGTAGGCAGGGAAGTTCGAACACTGAAGCTTTCTTT. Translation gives CASSRQGSSNTEAFF.